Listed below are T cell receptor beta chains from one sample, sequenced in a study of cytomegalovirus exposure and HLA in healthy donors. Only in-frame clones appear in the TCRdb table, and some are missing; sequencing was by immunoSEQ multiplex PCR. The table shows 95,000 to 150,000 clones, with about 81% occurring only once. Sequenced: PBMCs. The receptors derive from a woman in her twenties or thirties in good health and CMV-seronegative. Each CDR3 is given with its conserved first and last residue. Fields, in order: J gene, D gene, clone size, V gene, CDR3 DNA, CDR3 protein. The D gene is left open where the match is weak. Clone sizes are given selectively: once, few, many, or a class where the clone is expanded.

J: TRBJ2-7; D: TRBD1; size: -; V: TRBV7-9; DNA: TGTGCCAGCAGCTTATATCCCCCTCGGGACAGGGGAGCCTACGAGCAGTACTTC; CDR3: CASSLYPPRDRGAYEQYF
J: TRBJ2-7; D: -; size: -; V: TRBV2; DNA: TGTGCCAGCAGTGAAAGGCGGCAGGGGAATAGGGAGCAGTACTTC; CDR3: CASSERRQGNREQYF
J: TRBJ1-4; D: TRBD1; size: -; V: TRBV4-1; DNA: TGCGCCAGCAGCCAGATACAGGGGGCGAGTGATGAAAAACTGTTTTTT; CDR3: CASSQIQGASDEKLFF
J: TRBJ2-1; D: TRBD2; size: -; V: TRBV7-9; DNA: TGTGCCAGCAGCTTCCCAGCGGGAGGCCCCTACAATGAGCAGTTCTTC; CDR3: CASSFPAGGPYNEQFF
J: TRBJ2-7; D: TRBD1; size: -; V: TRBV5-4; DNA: TGTGCCAGCCCCCCGGCGACAGGGGGACACGAGCAGTACTTC; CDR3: CASPPATGGHEQYF
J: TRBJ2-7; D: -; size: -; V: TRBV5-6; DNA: TGTGCCAGCAGTTACAGGGTAGGGGCCTACGAGCAGTACTTC; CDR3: CASSYRVGAYEQYF
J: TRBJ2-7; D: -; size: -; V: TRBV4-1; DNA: TGCGCCAGCAGCCTCGGCGGGGTCGAGCAGTACTTC; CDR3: CASSLGGVEQYF
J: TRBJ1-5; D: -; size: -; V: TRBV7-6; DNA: TGTGCCAGCAGCTTCGGGGTAAATCAGCCCCAGCATTTT; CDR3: CASSFGVNQPQHF
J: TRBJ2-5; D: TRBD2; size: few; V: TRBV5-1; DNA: TGCGCCAGCAGGCTTCTGACTAGCGGGACGCAAGAGACCCAGTACTTC; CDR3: CASRLLTSGTQETQYF
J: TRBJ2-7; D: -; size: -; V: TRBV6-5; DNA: TGTGCCAGCGGCCAGGGGGGAGGAGGCGAGCAGTACTTC; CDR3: CASGQGGGGEQYF
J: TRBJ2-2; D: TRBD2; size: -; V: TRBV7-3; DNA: TGTGCCAGCAGCTTGGGCCTAGCGGGGGGGCCCCCCGGGGAGCTGTTTTTT; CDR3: CASSLGLAGGPPGELFF
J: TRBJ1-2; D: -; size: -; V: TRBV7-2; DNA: TGTGCCAGCAGCCCAGGGTTTTATGGCTACACCTTC; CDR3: CASSPGFYGYTF
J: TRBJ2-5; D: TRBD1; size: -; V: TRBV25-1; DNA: TGTGCCAGCAGCAGGGGGCCCATCCAGTACTTC; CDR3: CASSRGPIQYF
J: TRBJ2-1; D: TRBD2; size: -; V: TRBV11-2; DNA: TGTGCCAGCAGCTTAGTCTCTAGCGGGGGAAGGGATGAGCAGTTCTTC; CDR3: CASSLVSSGGRDEQFF
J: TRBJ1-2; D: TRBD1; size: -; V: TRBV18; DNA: TGTGCCAGCTCACCGTCACAGGGGGCTGACTATGGCTACACCTTC; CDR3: CASSPSQGADYGYTF
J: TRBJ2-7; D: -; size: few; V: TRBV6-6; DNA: TGTGCCAGCACAGGGGATTCCTACGAGCAGTACTTC; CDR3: CASTGDSYEQYF
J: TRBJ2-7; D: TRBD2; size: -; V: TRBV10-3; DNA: TGTGCCATCAGCCCCGGGAGGGGCGAGCAGTACTTC; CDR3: CAISPGRGEQYF
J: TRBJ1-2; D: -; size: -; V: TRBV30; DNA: TGTGCCTGGAGTGTATGGCAAACGGGGAACAGGGCTAGGAGCTACACCTTC; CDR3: CAWSVWQTGNRARSYTF
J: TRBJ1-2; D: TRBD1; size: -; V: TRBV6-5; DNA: TGTGCCAGCAGTTCGGGACAGTTAAACTATGGCTACACCTTC; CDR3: CASSSGQLNYGYTF
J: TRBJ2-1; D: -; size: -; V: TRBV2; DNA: TGTGCCAGCAGCGTAACCAGCTCCTACAATGAGCAGTTCTTC; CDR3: CASSVTSSYNEQFF
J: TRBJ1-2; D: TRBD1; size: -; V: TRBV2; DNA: TGTGCCAGCAGGGCAGACAGGGGGGACTACACCTTC; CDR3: CASRADRGDYTF
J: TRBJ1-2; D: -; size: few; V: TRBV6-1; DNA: TGTGCCAGCAGTGAATTAGAAATTTCAGGCTACACCTTC; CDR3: CASSELEISGYTF
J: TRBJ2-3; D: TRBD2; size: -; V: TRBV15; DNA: TGTGCCACCAGCAGAGATACTAGCGGCACAGATACGCAGTATTTT; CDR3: CATSRDTSGTDTQYF
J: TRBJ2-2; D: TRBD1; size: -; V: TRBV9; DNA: TGTGCCAGCAGCTACATATTGCCGACAGGGCAGAACACCGGGGAGCTGTTTTTT; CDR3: CASSYILPTGQNTGELFF
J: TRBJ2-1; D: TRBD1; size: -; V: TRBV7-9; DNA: TGTGCCAGCAGCTTGGGACCAGGGGGTTACAATGAGCAGTTCTTC; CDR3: CASSLGPGGYNEQFF
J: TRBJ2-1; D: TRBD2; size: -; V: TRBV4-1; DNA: TGCGCCAGCAGCCAAGATAAAGCGGGAGCGTACAATGAGCAGTTCTTC; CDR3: CASSQDKAGAYNEQFF
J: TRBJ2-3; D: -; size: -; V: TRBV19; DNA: TGTGCCAGTAGTATCTCGACAGCCCTATTGGGCACAGATACGCAGTATTTT; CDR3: CASSISTALLGTDTQYF
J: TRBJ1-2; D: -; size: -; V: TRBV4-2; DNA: TGTGCCAGCAGCCAAGAAATCGGGAAACAGAGCTATGGCTACACCTTC; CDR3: CASSQEIGKQSYGYTF
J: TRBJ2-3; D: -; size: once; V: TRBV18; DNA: TGTGCCAGCTCACTTGGGGCAGGAAGCACAGATACGCAGTATTTT; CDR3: CASSLGAGSTDTQYF
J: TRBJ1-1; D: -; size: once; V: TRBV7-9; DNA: TGTGCCAGCAGCTTAGGAGGGAGCGGCACTGAAGCTTTCTTT; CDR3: CASSLGGSGTEAFF
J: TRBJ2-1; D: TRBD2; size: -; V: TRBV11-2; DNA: TGTGCCAGCAGTCCCGGGACTAGCGGATCCAATGAGCAGTTCTTC; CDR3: CASSPGTSGSNEQFF
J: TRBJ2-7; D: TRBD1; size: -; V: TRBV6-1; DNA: TGTGCCAGCAGTGATCGTCCAGGGACAGGGTACTCCTACGAGCAGTACTTC; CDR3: CASSDRPGTGYSYEQYF
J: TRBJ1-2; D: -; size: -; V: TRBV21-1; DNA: TGTGCCAGCAGCAAAGATTGGGACAGGGGGCTTAAAGTTGGCTACACCTTC; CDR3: CASSKDWDRGLKVGYTF
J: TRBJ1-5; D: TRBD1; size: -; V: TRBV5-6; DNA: TGTGCCAGCAGCTACAGACAGGGAAATCAGCCCCAGCATTTT; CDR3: CASSYRQGNQPQHF
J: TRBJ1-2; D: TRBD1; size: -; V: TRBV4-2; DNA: TGTGCCAGCAGCCAAGTAGAGGGGGCGAATGGCTACACCTTC; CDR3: CASSQVEGANGYTF
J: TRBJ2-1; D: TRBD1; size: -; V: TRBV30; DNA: TGTGCCTGGAGTGTCGACCCAGGGGGTAGCGATGAGCAGTTCTTC; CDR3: CAWSVDPGGSDEQFF
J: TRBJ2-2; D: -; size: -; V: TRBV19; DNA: TGTGCCAGTAGTATGGGAGTCACCGGGGAGCTGTTTTTT; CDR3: CASSMGVTGELFF
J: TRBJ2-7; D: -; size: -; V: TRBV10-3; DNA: TGTGCCATCAGTGAGGAGATAGGAGTTTCCTACGAGCAGTACTTC; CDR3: CAISEEIGVSYEQYF
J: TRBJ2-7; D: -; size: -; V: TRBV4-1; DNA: TGCGCCAGCAGCCAAGAAGGATCAGGGCTTTCCTACGAGCAGTACTTC; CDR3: CASSQEGSGLSYEQYF
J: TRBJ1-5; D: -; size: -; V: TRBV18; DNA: TGTGCCAGCTCACCAGAGGCAGATCGCAATCAGCCCCAGCATTTT; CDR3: CASSPEADRNQPQHF
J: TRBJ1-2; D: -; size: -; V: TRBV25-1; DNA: TGTGCCAGCAGTGAAGAGTCACTCCCTAATCGGGGCTACACCTTC; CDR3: CASSEESLPNRGYTF
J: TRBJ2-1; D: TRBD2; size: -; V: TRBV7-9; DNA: TGTGCCAGCAGCTTATTAGCGGGAGTCGACAATGAGCAGTTCTTC; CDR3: CASSLLAGVDNEQFF
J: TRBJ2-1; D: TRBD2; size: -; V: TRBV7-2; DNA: TGTGCCAGCAGCTCCCCGGGGATAGCGGGGGGGATTAATGAGCAGTTCTTC; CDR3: CASSSPGIAGGINEQFF
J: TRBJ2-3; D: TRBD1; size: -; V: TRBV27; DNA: TGTGCCAGCAGTTTACGGGACAGAGGCACAGATACGCAGTATTTT; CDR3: CASSLRDRGTDTQYF
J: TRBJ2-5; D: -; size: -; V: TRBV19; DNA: TGTGCCAGTAGTAAACACCGGGACAACCAAGAGACCCAGTACTTC; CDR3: CASSKHRDNQETQYF
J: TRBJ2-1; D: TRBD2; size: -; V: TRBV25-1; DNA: TGTGCCAGCAGTGAGGCACTAGCGGGAAAAAATGAGCAGTTCTTC; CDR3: CASSEALAGKNEQFF
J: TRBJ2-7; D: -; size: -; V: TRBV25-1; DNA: TGTGCCAGCAGTGAATACAAACAGGTCTACGAGCAGTACTTC; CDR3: CASSEYKQVYEQYF
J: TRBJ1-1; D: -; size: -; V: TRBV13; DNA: TGTGCCAGCAGCTCTACACAGGAGCTGAACACTGAAGCTTTCTTT; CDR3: CASSSTQELNTEAFF
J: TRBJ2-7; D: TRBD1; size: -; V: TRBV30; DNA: TGTGCCACCGGGACAGGGGTGGGCGAGCAGTACTTC; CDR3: CATGTGVGEQYF
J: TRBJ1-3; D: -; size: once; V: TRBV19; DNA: TGTGCCAGTAGACAGGGAAGAGATGGAAACACCATATATTTT; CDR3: CASRQGRDGNTIYF
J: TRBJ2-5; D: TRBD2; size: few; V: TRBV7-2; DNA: TGTGCCAGCAGCTTATCAACTAGCGGTCAAGAGACCCAGTACTTC; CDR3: CASSLSTSGQETQYF
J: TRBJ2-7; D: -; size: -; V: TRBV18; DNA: TGTGCCAGCTCGGGGGGGCAGAACGAGCAGTACTTC; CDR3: CASSGGQNEQYF
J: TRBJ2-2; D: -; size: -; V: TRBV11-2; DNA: TGTGCCAGCAGCTTAGTCGGGACCGGGGAGCTGTTTTTT; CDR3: CASSLVGTGELFF
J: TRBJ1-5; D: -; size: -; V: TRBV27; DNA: TGTGCCAGCAGTTTTCGGCAGGGTAATCAGCCCCAGCATTTT; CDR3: CASSFRQGNQPQHF
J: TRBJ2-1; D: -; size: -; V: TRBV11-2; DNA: TGTGCCAGCAGCTTAGATCGAGGAAATGAGCAGTTCTTC; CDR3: CASSLDRGNEQFF
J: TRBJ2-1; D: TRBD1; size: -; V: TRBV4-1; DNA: TGCGCCAGCAGCCATTCCAGGACAGGGAGTGGTACTGAGCAGTTCTTC; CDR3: CASSHSRTGSGTEQFF
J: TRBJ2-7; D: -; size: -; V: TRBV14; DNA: TGTGCCAGCAGCCCCTCAAAGATCAGGAGGAGGGTCCACGAGCAGTACTTC; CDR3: CASSPSKIRRRVHEQYF
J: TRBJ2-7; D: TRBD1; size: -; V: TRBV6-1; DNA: TGTGCCAGCAGTGAATGGACAGGGCAAACCTACGAGCAGTACTTC; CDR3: CASSEWTGQTYEQYF
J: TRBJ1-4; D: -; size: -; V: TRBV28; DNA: TGTGCCAGCAGTTCCCCCAACAGGGCCGAAAAACTGTTTTTT; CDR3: CASSSPNRAEKLFF
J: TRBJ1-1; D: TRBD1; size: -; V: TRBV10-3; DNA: TGTGCCATCAGGGACAGGGTGAACACTGAAGCTTTCTTT; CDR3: CAIRDRVNTEAFF